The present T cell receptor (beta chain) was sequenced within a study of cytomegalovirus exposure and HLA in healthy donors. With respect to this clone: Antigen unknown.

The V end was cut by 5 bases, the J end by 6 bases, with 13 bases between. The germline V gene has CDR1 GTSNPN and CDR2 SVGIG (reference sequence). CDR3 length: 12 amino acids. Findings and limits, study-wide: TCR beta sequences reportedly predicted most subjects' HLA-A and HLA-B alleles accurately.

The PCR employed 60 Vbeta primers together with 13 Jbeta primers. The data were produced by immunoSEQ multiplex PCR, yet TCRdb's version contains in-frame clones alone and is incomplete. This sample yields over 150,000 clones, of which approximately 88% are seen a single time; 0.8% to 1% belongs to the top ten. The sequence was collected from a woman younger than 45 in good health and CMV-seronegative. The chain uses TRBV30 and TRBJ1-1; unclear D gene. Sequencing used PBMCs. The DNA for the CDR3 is TGTGCCTGGGTAGGCCTGAGCGCTGAAGCTTTCTTT. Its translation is CAWVGLSAEAFF.